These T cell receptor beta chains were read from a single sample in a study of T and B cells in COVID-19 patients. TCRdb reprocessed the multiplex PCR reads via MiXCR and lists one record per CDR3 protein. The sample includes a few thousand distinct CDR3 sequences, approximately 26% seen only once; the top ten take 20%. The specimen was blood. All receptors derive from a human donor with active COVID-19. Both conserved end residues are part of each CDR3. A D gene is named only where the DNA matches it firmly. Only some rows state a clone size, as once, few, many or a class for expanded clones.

TGCGCCAGCAGCTTGGGCAGTGGGCGAACTGAAGCTTTCTTT	CASSLGSGRTEAFF	TRBV5-1	TRBJ1-1	NA	NA
TGTGCCAGCAGATTAACAGGGTTGCCCCAGCATTTT	CASRLTGLPQHF	TRBV12-3/TRBV12-4	TRBJ1-5	few	NA
TGCGCCAGCAGCTTGGGCCAAGCGATTCTAAACTATGGCTACACCTTC	CASSLGQAILNYGYTF	TRBV5-1	TRBJ1-2	NA	NA
TGTGCCAGCAGCTCCCGGGTGGGCACAGATACGCAGTATTTT	CASSSRVGTDTQYF	TRBV11-2	TRBJ2-3	once	NA
TGCAGTGCTAGAGGGGGTAGCGGGAGGGCCGAGCAGTACTTC	CSARGGSGRAEQYF	TRBV20-1	TRBJ2-7	NA	TRBD2
TGCGCCAGCAGCCGGGGGGGGGGCGGTGAGCAGTTCTTC	CASSRGGGGEQFF	TRBV5-1	TRBJ2-1	many	TRBD2
TGTGCCAGCAGTTTATCCAGGGACCCCTACGGCTACACCTTC	CASSLSRDPYGYTF	TRBV27	TRBJ1-2	NA	NA
TGTGCCAGCAGCTTAGTGCTGGGGGGCGCAACAGATACGCAGTATTTT	CASSLVLGGATDTQYF	TRBV7-2	TRBJ2-3	few	NA
TGTGCCAGCAGCCAGGGGGTGGCCAGGGCCGCCTACAATGAGCAGTTCTTC	CASSQGVARAAYNEQFF	TRBV7-6	TRBJ2-1	NA	TRBD1
NA	CASRLNPSGANVLTFGAGKNIQYF	TRBV6-5	TRBJ2-4	NA	NA
TGTGCCAGCATTTCCGGGACAGGGAACACCGGGGAGCTGTTTTTT	CASISGTGNTGELFF	TRBV6-4	TRBJ2-2	once	TRBD1
TGCGCCAGCAGTGAGTCTACTAGCGGGGGGGGTTCGTTCTTC	CASSESTSGGGSFF	TRBV10-1	TRBJ2-1	NA	TRBD2
TGCGCCAGCAGCTTCAACTCCTACAATGAGCAGTTCTTC	CASSFNSYNEQFF	TRBV5-1	TRBJ2-1	few	NA
TGTGCCAGCAGTTCCCCCCGGACTAGCGGGAGGTTGGTAGATACGCAGTATTTT	CASSSPRTSGRLVDTQYF	TRBV27	TRBJ2-3	many	TRBD2
TGTGCCAGCAGCTTACCGGGGGCAGGTTATTCACCCCTCCACTTT	CASSLPGAGYSPLHF	TRBV7-2	TRBJ1-6	NA	NA
TGTGCCAGCAGTTACCAGGATCCCAGATTAGAAAAACTGTTTTTT	CASSYQDPRLEKLFF	TRBV6-6	TRBJ1-4	NA	NA
TGTGCCAGCAGCTTGGCCCGGGACGAGCAGTACTTC	CASSLARDEQYF	TRBV5-6	TRBJ2-7	medium-sized	NA
TGTGCCAGCAATCCCTTCCCGGGGGCCCAAGAGACCCAGTACTTC	CASNPFPGAQETQYF	TRBV6-6	TRBJ2-5	medium-sized	NA
TGTGCCAGCAGTTTAGGTCGTAGTAGCAAGGGGGGGGAGCTGTTTTTT	CASSLGRSSKGGELFF	TRBV12-3/TRBV12-4	TRBJ2-2	NA	NA
TGTGCCAGCAGGCCCGTTGAGGGGGAGACCCAGTACTTC	CASRPVEGETQYF	TRBV5-4	TRBJ2-5	medium-sized	NA
TGCGCCAGCAGTGAATGGACAGGGGACGAGCAGTACTTC	CASSEWTGDEQYF	TRBV10-2	TRBJ2-7	few	TRBD1
TGCGCCAGCAGCCCTGGAACGGATGGCTACACCTTC	CASSPGTDGYTF	TRBV5-1	TRBJ1-2	few	NA
TGTGCCAGCACCCGGGACACCTCCTACGAGCAGTACTTC	CASTRDTSYEQYF	TRBV6-1	TRBJ2-7	many	NA
TGTGCCAGCAGTCCTAGGGGACAGGGTCTCAACACTGAAGCTTTCTTT	CASSPRGQGLNTEAFF	TRBV27	TRBJ1-1	many	TRBD1
TGTGCCAGCAGTTATCGGCCTAGCGGGGGGACCATCCAAGAGACCCAGTACTTC	CASSYRPSGGTIQETQYF	TRBV6-5	TRBJ2-5	medium-sized	TRBD2
TGTGCCAGCAGTTCAGACGGGCAGCCCCAGCATTTT	CASSSDGQPQHF	TRBV5-4	TRBJ1-5	many	NA
TGCAGCGTGGGACAGGGGTCCTACGAGCAGTACTTC	CSVGQGSYEQYF	TRBV29-1	TRBJ2-7	large	TRBD1
TGTGCCAGCTCACCGGGGACAGGTCCCACAGATACGCAGTATTTT	CASSPGTGPTDTQYF	TRBV18	TRBJ2-3	many	TRBD1